The next 24 T cell receptor beta chains were all read from a single sample in a study of cytomegalovirus exposure and HLA in healthy donors. Profiling relied on immunoSEQ multiplex PCR, and the TCRdb table lists in-frame clones only, not all of them. The repertoire includes tens of thousands of clones, around 94% of them detected once, and around 2% sits in the top ten. The sequencing input was PBMCs. The receptors here all came from a young man in good health and CMV-seronegative.

The rearrangement joins TRBV29-1 to TRBJ2-1; D remains unclear. The germline V and J ends were trimmed by 4 bases and 10 bases, with 11 bases remaining between them. Germline values: CDR1 SQVTM, CDR2 ANQGSEA. This CDR3 has 11 amino acids. CDR3 amino acids: CSVVRGSEQFF. In DNA, the CDR3 is TGCAGCGTTGTTCGCGGATCCGAGCAGTTCTTC.

This clone was observed a single time. The chain employs TRBV5-8 and TRBJ1-4; D remains unclear. This CDR3 has 15 amino acids. Germline V gene sequence: CDR1 SGHTS, CDR2 YDEGEE. V was shortened by 0 bases and J by 0 bases, with 6 bases between the two germline ends. The CDR3 nucleotides read TGTGCCAGCAGCTTGGCAGTCGCAACTAATGAAAAACTGTTTTTT. It encodes CASSLAVATNEKLFF.

The rearrangement joins TRBV15 to TRBJ2-3, with D unclear. The V gene lost 3 bases and the J gene lost 1 base, with 8 bases spanning the gap. This CDR3 contains 14 residues. Germline CDR1 reads LNHNV; CDR2 reads YYDKDF (reference sequence). The CDR3 DNA sequence: TGTGCCACCAGCAGTTATCAGGGCACAGATACGCAGTATTTT. Translated: CATSSYQGTDTQYF.

The rearrangement links TRBV6-5 to TRBJ2-7; 12 bases line up with TRBD1. Trimming at V came to 6 bases and at J to 4 bases, leaving 7 bases not matched to a gene. Looked up from germline, CDR1 is MNHEY and CDR2 is SVGAGI. CDR3 length: 15 residues. The CDR3, as DNA: TGTGCCAGCAGCCCGGGACAGGGGGCGTTTTACGAGCAGTACTTC. Translation: CASSPGQGAFYEQYF.

This clone was detected only once. This rearrangement joins TRBV7-9 to TRBJ1-5, with TRBD1 matching over 10 bases. The germline V gene has CDR1 SEHNR and CDR2 FQNEAQ (reference sequence). CDR3 size: 15 residues. V shed 3 bases and J 4 bases; nucleotides not matched to a gene: 3. The CDR3 DNA reads as TGTGCCAGCAGCTTTTGGACAGGGGGGAATCAGCCCCAGCATTTT. This translates into CASSFWTGGNQPQHF.

This clone was detected only once. The rearrangement links TRBV5-4 to TRBJ2-5, with a weak D call TRBD2 (6 bases). Germline lookup yields CDR1 SGHNT and CDR2 YYREEE (reference sequence). The ends were cut back, 3 bases at V and 5 bases at J, with 20 bases in the middle. The CDR3 runs to 16 residues. CDR3 residues: CASSSEISRGLETQYF. The CDR3 bases are TGTGCCAGCAGCTCCGAAATCTCCCGGGGGTTGGAGACCCAGTACTTC. Using reference TRBV5-4 and TRBJ2-5 for the parts outside the CDR3, the full variable domain is ETGVTQSPTHLIKTRGQQVTLRCSSQSGHNTVSWYQQALGQGPQFIFQYYREEENGRGNFPPRFSGLQFPNYSSELNVNALELDDSALYLCASSSEISRGLETQYFGPGTRLLVL.

The chain combines TRBV6-1 with TRBJ1-5, with D possibly matching TRBD1 (5 bases). Trimming took 4 bases from V and 5 from J, leaving 12 bases between them. CDR1 and CDR2 (germline): MNHNS, SASEGT. The CDR3 length is 14 residues. The CDR3 nucleotides read TGTGCCAGCAGTGTGGCCAGGGAGGATCAGCCCCAGCATTTT. Translation gives CASSVAREDQPQHF.

CDR3 in amino acids: CASRNIGASADTQYF. CDR3 in DNA: TGCGCCAGCAGAAATATAGGGGCGAGCGCAGATACGCAGTATTTT. V is TRBV5-1 and J is TRBJ2-3; tentative D call: TRBD1 (5 bases). Trimming pared 5 bases from V and 4 bases from J, leaving 17 bases between. This CDR3 comprises 15 residues. CDR1 is SGHRS and CDR2 is YFSETQ in the germline V gene.

The V and J genes are TRBV27 and TRBJ1-5, with D unresolved. The CDR3 has 15 amino acids. Germline CDR1 and CDR2: MNHEY and SMNVEV (reference sequence). Between the trimmed V and J ends, which lost 6 bases and 0 bases, there was a span of 12 bases. CDR3 sequence: CASRRGPNSNQPQHF. The CDR3 coding sequence is TGTGCCAGCAGGCGGGGTCCGAATAGCAATCAGCCCCAGCATTTT.

The J gene is TRBJ1-1, the V gene TRBV11-2; maybe TRBD1 (6 bases). V lost 5 bases and J lost 1, with 11 bases in between. The length of the CDR3 is 14 residues. Germline values: CDR1 SGHAT, CDR2 FQNNGV. The CDR3 here is CASSLRGRNTEAFF. CDR3 coding DNA: TGTGCCAGCAGCCTAAGGGGGAGGAACACTGAAGCTTTCTTT. Full variable domain (remainder filled in from reference TRBV11-2 and TRBJ1-1): EAGVAQSPRYKIIEKRQSVAFWCNPISGHATLYWYQQILGQGPKLLIQFQNNGVVDDSQLPKDRFSAERLKGVDSTLKIQPAKLEDSAVYLCASSLRGRNTEAFFGQGTRLTVV.

The CDR3 nucleotides are TGTGCCAGCTCACCACCCCCTCCTAATGAGCAGTTCTTC. Protein sequence: CASSPPPPNEQFF. The chain couples TRBV18 to TRBJ2-1; no clear D. Germline V gene data show CDR1 as KGHSH and CDR2 as LQKENI. V lost 0 bases and J lost 7, with 7 bases in between. The CDR3 covers 13 residues.

This clone was seen once. The rearrangement joins TRBV2 to TRBJ1-3, with no clear D. The V end was cut by 6 bases, the J end by 6 bases, with 6 bases between. Germline V gene lookup returns CDR1 SNHLY and CDR2 FYNNEI. The CDR3 is made up of 11 amino acids. CDR3 residues: CASSGENTIYF. CDR3 in DNA: TGTGCCAGCAGCGGGGAAAACACCATATATTTT.

The chain joins TRBV5-1 to TRBJ2-7; 10 bases fit TRBD2. CDR1 is SGHRS, CDR2 YFSETQ, per germline. With V trimmed by 4 bases and J by 6 bases, 4 bases remained unmatched. The CDR3 extends over 13 amino acids. The CDR3 DNA reads TGCGCCAGCAGCCCTAGCGGGAGTGGCGAGCAGTACTTC. Amino acid sequence: CASSPSGSGEQYF.

The V gene is TRBV4-1, the J gene TRBJ1-1, with no clear D. The germline V gene has CDR1 MGHRA and CDR2 YSYEKL. The CDR3 is 13 amino acids. V was clipped by 4 bases and J by 8 bases, with 14 bases between them. The CDR3 is CASSPEGRSEAFF. Here the CDR3 DNA reads TGCGCCAGCAGCCCGGAAGGCAGGTCGGAAGCTTTCTTT.

The chain links TRBV7-2 to TRBJ2-3; tentatively, D is TRBD2 (5 bases). The V end lost 1 base, the J end lost 0 bases, and 8 bases lay between the germline ends. The CDR3 length is 15 residues. Germline CDR1 reads SGHTA; CDR2 reads FQGNSA. Written as DNA, the CDR3 is TGTGCCAGCAGCTTAGTAGGCGGGAGCACAGATACGCAGTATTTT. As protein: CASSLVGGSTDTQYF.

The CDR3 loop reads CASSYSEYTEAFF. CDR3 DNA sequence: TGTGCCAGCAGTTACTCGGAGTACACTGAAGCTTTCTTT. The chain employs TRBV6-5 and TRBJ1-1; D is undetermined. This CDR3 comprises 13 residues. Germline loops: CDR1 MNHEY, CDR2 SVGAGI. The V gene lost 0 bases and the J gene lost 3 bases, with 5 bases spanning the gap.

This clone was counted between two and nine times. J is TRBJ1-2 and V is TRBV6-6, with TRBD1 identical over 9 bases. The germline CDR1 and CDR2 sequences are MNHNY and SVGAGI (reference sequence). After removal of 4 bases from V and 8 bases from J, the junction contained 11 bases not matched to a gene. The CDR3 spans 15 residues. The CDR3 DNA is TGTGCCAGCAGTTCCCCCTCGGGACAGGGAGGCGGCTACACCTTC. Protein: CASSSPSGQGGGYTF.

The CDR3: CAISEAPRVYGYTF. For the CDR3, the DNA is TGTGCCATCAGTGAGGCGCCTCGGGTCTATGGCTACACCTTC. The V and J genes are TRBV10-3 and TRBJ1-2; D gene ambiguous. This CDR3 is 14 amino acids long. Trimming removed 2 bases from V and 4 bases from J, with 11 bases in between. Germline CDR1 is ENHRY and CDR2 is SYGVKD.

The rearrangement uses TRBV5-6 and TRBJ1-1; no clear D gene. The CDR3 spans 13 residues. V gave up 0 bases and J gave up 4 bases, with 7 bases separating them. Germline assignment: CDR1 SGHDT and CDR2 YYEEEE. The CDR3 sequence is CASSLAPGTEAFF. The CDR3 DNA reads TGTGCCAGCAGCTTGGCTCCGGGCACTGAAGCTTTCTTT.

The V and J genes are TRBV11-2 and TRBJ2-1, with D possibly being TRBD2 (5 bases). Germline CDR1 SGHAT, CDR2 FQNNGV. This CDR3 contains 11 residues. V shed 5 bases and J shed 9 bases, with 8 bases lying between them. The CDR3 nucleotides read TGTGCCAGCAGCCGTGAGGGTGAGCAGTTCTTC. Translating gives CASSREGEQFF.

The chain employs TRBV30 and TRBJ2-5; no clear D. Germline V gene data show CDR1 as GTSNPN and CDR2 as SVGIG (reference sequence). The ends were cut back, 0 bases at V and 4 bases at J, with 12 bases in the middle. The CDR3 extends over 14 amino acids. CDR3 sequence reads: CAWSVETTLETQYF. As DNA, the CDR3 is TGTGCCTGGAGTGTAGAGACAACCCTAGAGACCCAGTACTTC.

V gene TRBV4-1 combines with J gene TRBJ2-7, with TRBD2 matching 10 bases. J was trimmed by 3 bases and V by 0 bases; bases with no gene match: 2. This CDR3 is built from 15 residues. Germline V gene data show CDR1 as MGHRA and CDR2 as YSYEKL. The CDR3 region is CASSQDRTSGYEQYF. CDR3 DNA: TGCGCCAGCAGCCAAGATAGGACTAGCGGCTACGAGCAGTACTTC.

The chain carries TRBV5-1 and TRBJ1-1; D is uncertain. CDR3 size: 14 residues. CDR1 SGHRS and CDR2 YFSETQ come from the germline V gene. V was shortened by 5 bases and J by 2 bases, with 13 bases between the two germline ends. CDR3 loop: CASSNVAANTEAFF. CDR3 coding DNA: TGCGCCAGCAGTAACGTGGCTGCTAACACTGAAGCTTTCTTT.

V usage is TRBV4-3 and J usage is TRBJ2-1, with TRBD1 matching over 11 bases. Germline assignment: CDR1 LGHNA and CDR2 YSLEER. V lost 2 bases, J lost 2 bases, and 2 bases stayed unmatched. This CDR3 is 16 amino acids long. The CDR3 DNA follows: TGCGCCAGCAGCCAACGGACAGGGGGCCCCTACAATGAGCAGTTCTTC. It codes for CASSQRTGGPYNEQFF.